This is a list of T cell receptor beta chains from one sample in a study of blood T cells in healthy people across ages. Each CDR3 protein is one row after TCRdb ran MiXCR on the 5' RACE reads. The sample includes some 1.4 million distinct CDR3 sequences, around two fifths of them seen just once. The specimen was blood. The source of these receptors is a woman in her late teens or twenties in good health. Each CDR3 is given with its conserved first and last residue. The D gene is left open where the match is weak. The size of a clone is reported for some rows only, either as once, few or many, or as a class for expanded clones.

V gene,clone size,J gene,D gene,CDR3 protein,CDR3 DNA
TRBV2,.,TRBJ2-2,TRBD1,CASRGTAATNTGELFF,TGTGCTAGCAGAGGGACAGCTGCTACGAACACCGGGGAGCTGTTTTTT
TRBV6-4,many,TRBJ2-3,TRBD2,CASSDGRGADTQYF,TGTGCCAGCAGTGACGGGCGGGGGGCAGATACGCAGTATTTT
TRBV20-1,few,TRBJ2-7,TRBD1,CSADSRDSDYEQYF,TGCAGTGCCGACTCCCGGGACAGCGACTACGAGCAGTACTTC
TRBV30,.,TRBJ1-5,TRBD1,CAWGTDQPQHF,TGTGCCTGGGGGACAGATCAGCCCCAGCATTTT
TRBV5-1,.,TRBJ2-1,.,CASSLGAANSYNEQFF,TGCGCCAGCAGCTTGGGAGCGGCGAACTCCTACAATGAGCAGTTCTTC
TRBV29-1,.,TRBJ1-2,.,CSVEETGSNYGYTF,TGCAGCGTTGAAGAGACGGGCTCCAACTATGGCTACACCTTC
TRBV7-3,few,TRBJ2-1,TRBD2,CASSSAGGPSNEQFF,TGTGCCAGCAGCTCAGCGGGGGGGCCCTCCAATGAGCAGTTCTTC
TRBV12-3/TRBV12-4,many,TRBJ2-5,.,CASSLWGAETQYF,TGTGCCAGCAGCTTATGGGGAGCGGAGACCCAGTACTTC
TRBV20-1,.,TRBJ2-3,TRBD2,CSARDKFGGLAVSTDTQYF,TGCAGTGCTAGAGATAAGTTCGGCGGACTAGCGGTCAGCACAGATACGCAGTATTTT
TRBV7-3,few,TRBJ2-7,.,CASSLTSESSYNEQYF,TGTGCCAGCAGCTTAACTTCTGAGAGCTCCTACAATGAGCAGTACTTC
TRBV7-8,few,TRBJ1-2,.,CASSFRTGTPYGYTF,TGTGCCAGCAGCTTCCGCACGGGGACACCCTATGGCTACACCTTC
TRBV5-1,.,TRBJ1-4,.,CASSVVWTETNEKLFF,TGCGCCAGCAGCGTGGTTTGGACAGAGACAAATGAAAAACTGTTTTTT
TRBV5-5,few,TRBJ2-3,TRBD1,CASSLRTGTQYF,TGTGCCAGCAGCCTTCGGACAGGCACGCAGTATTTT
TRBV27,.,TRBJ2-7,TRBD1,CASSPGMGTGYYEQYF,TGTGCCAGCAGTCCGGGGATGGGGACAGGGTACTACGAGCAGTACTTC
TRBV20-1,once,TRBJ2-7,.,CSAREPPDDEQYF,TGCAGTGCTAGAGAACCCCCGGACGACGAGCAGTACTTC
TRBV20-1,.,TRBJ1-3,TRBD1,CSARGTGAAGNTIYF,TGCAGTGCTAGAGGAACAGGGGCGGCAGGAAACACCATATATTTT
TRBV13,.,TRBJ2-1,.,CASSLTQRMSYNEQFF,TGTGCCAGCAGCTTAACACAGCGGATGTCCTACAATGAGCAGTTCTTC
TRBV20-1,.,TRBJ2-1,.,CSASLPGGRVNEQFF,TGCAGTGCTAGCCTTCCCGGGGGGCGCGTAAATGAGCAGTTCTTC
TRBV4-1,.,TRBJ2-5,.,CASSQVPLLKETQYF,TGCGCCAGCAGCCAAGTTCCCCTTCTTAAAGAGACCCAGTACTTC
TRBV20-1,.,TRBJ1-1,TRBD1,CSARTGVNTEAFF,TGCAGTGCTCGGACAGGGGTGAACACTGAAGCTTTCTTT
TRBV20-1,.,TRBJ1-2,.,CSVTGSNYGYTF,TGCAGTGTTACAGGGTCCAACTATGGCTACACCTTC
TRBV20-1,few,TRBJ1-2,.,CTIPGEPLPYGYTF,TGCACCATACCTGGCGAGCCCCTTCCCTATGGCTACACCTTC
TRBV29-1,.,TRBJ2-7,TRBD1,CSVVTGFEQYF,TGCAGCGTGGTGACAGGGTTCGAGCAGTACTTC
TRBV7-9,.,TRBJ2-1,TRBD2,CASSLEGRGIVQFF,TGTGCCAGCAGCTTAGAGGGGCGGGGGATCGTGCAGTTCTTC
TRBV19,.,TRBJ1-4,.,CASSVERPGLGGKLFF,TGTGCCAGTAGCGTCGAGAGACCGGGGCTAGGGGGAAAACTGTTTTTT
TRBV5-5,few,TRBJ2-3,.,CASSLRPGNTDTQYF,TGTGCCAGCAGCTTGAGGCCCGGAAACACAGATACGCAGTATTTT
TRBV20-1,.,TRBJ2-7,.,CSAREGRVRDEQYF,TGCAGTGCTAGAGAGGGCAGGGTAAGGGACGAGCAGTACTTC
TRBV10-1,few,TRBJ2-3,.,CASPRVGSTDTQYF,TGCGCCAGCCCCCGTGTAGGGAGCACAGATACGCAGTATTTT
TRBV6-5,few,TRBJ2-3,TRBD2,CASSYSKGLAGDTQYF,TGTGCCAGCAGTTACTCGAAGGGCCTAGCGGGAGATACGCAGTATTTT
TRBV6-5,few,TRBJ1-2,TRBD1,CASSPSAGGRGYTF,TGTGCCAGCAGCCCCTCAGCAGGGGGTCGTGGCTACACCTTC
TRBV6-6,.,TRBJ2-7,.,CASSGEISYEQYF,TGTGCCAGCAGTGGAGAGATAAGTTACGAGCAGTACTTC
TRBV7-8,.,TRBJ2-5,.,CASSSPRVEQETQYF,TGTGCCAGCAGCTCCCCCCGGGTGGAACAAGAGACCCAGTACTTC
TRBV15,few,TRBJ2-7,.,CATSRDSQYEQYF,TGTGCCACCAGCAGAGATTCCCAATACGAGCAGTACTTC
TRBV29-1,.,TRBJ2-2,.,CSVGQGTTGELFF,TGCAGCGTGGGGCAGGGGACCACCGGGGAGCTGTTTTTT
TRBV2,once,TRBJ1-1,.,CASSEARVEAFF,TGTGCCAGCAGTGAAGCGCGCGTTGAAGCTTTCTTT
TRBV11-2,.,TRBJ1-2,.,CASSPSTGRPNYGYTF,TGTGCCAGCAGCCCCAGCACAGGGCGTCCTAACTATGGCTACACCTTC
TRBV12-3/TRBV12-4,few,TRBJ1-5,.,CASTTWQGGSNQPQHF,TGTGCCAGCACCACCTGGCAGGGAGGGAGCAATCAGCCCCAGCATTTT
TRBV4-2,few,TRBJ1-1,.,CASSQGSMNTEAFF,TGTGCCAGCAGCCAAGGTTCGATGAACACTGAAGCTTTCTTT
TRBV7-9,few,TRBJ2-6,.,CASSLEYSGANVLTF,TGTGCCAGCAGCTTAGAATACTCTGGGGCCAACGTCCTGACTTTC
TRBV7-9,.,TRBJ2-7,.,CASSQSSSYNEQYF,TGTGCCAGCAGCCAAAGTAGCTCCTACAATGAGCAGTACTTC
TRBV7-2,few,TRBJ2-5,.,CASSATLALTKDNEQYF,TGTGCCAGCAGCGCCACACTAGCCCTCACGAAAGATAATGAGCAGTACTTC
TRBV20-1,few,TRBJ2-3,TRBD2,CSARSSGYNPLRTDTQYF,TGCAGTGCTCGGTCTAGCGGGTACAATCCACTACGCACAGATACGCAGTATTTT
TRBV6-4,few,TRBJ2-1,TRBD2,CASSDQAGGHNEQFF,TGTGCCAGCAGTGACCAAGCGGGGGGACACAATGAGCAGTTCTTC
TRBV5-1,few,TRBJ2-1,TRBD2,CASSGGLAAVNEQFF,TGCGCCAGCAGCGGGGGACTAGCGGCCGTGAATGAGCAGTTCTTC
TRBV2,.,TRBJ2-3,.,CATGLGGITDTQYF,TGTGCCACGGGTCTAGGGGGAATTACAGATACGCAGTATTTT